A single sample gave rise to the 26 T cell receptor beta chains below, sequenced in a study of pediatric ulcerative colitis. The rectum was sampled with one to two pinch biopsies at colonoscopy. Sequenced by immunoSEQ multiplex PCR; TCRdb stores in-frame clones only, minus some. In the table there are 18,000 or so clones, approximately 73% of which are singletons. Material: gut tissue. The source is a boy aged 5-17 years with moderate ulcerative colitis.

This clone appeared a few times. The V and J genes are TRBV2 and TRBJ1-2, with 9 bases matching TRBD1. Looked up from germline, CDR1 is SNHLY and CDR2 is FYNNEI. Trimming cost V 5 bases and J 7 bases; bases outside gene matches: 5. The CDR3 is made up of 13 amino acids. The CDR3 spells CASSIQGAGGYTF. CDR3 nucleotides: TGTGCCAGCAGTATACAGGGGGCGGGTGGCTACACCTTC.

The CDR3, as DNA: TGCGCCAGCAGCTTGCGGCTAGACTACGAGCAGTACTTC. Amino acids: CASSLRLDYEQYF. The V call is TRBV5-1, the J call TRBJ2-7, with D unclear. This CDR3 region has 13 residues. Germline V CDR1 and CDR2: SGHRS, YFSETQ. The V and J ends lost 1 base and 3 bases respectively, with 8 bases between them.

The chain joins TRBV4-3 to TRBJ2-1; maybe TRBD2 (7 bases). V lost 2 bases and J lost 7, with 15 bases in between. The CDR3 sequence is 15 residues long. Per germline, CDR1 LGHNA and CDR2 YSLEER. The CDR3 nucleotides read TGCGCCAGCAGCCAAATCCGGGGGCGGGGGAATGAGCAGTTCTTC. It translates to CASSQIRGRGNEQFF.

The chain carries TRBV29-1 and TRBJ1-6; 9 positions agree with TRBD1. The V gene end was trimmed by 7 bases and the J gene end by 7 bases; junction bases not matched to a gene: 5. Per germline, CDR1 SQVTM and CDR2 ANQGSEA. This CDR3 is built from 13 residues. The CDR3 DNA sequence: TGCAGCGCCGGACAGGGGCGGAATTCACCCCTCCACTTT. This sequence encodes CSAGQGRNSPLHF. Based on the CDR3 plus reference TRBV29-1 and TRBJ1-6, the full variable domain is SAVISQKPSRDICQRGTSLTIQCQVDSQVTMMFWYRQQPGQSLTLIATANQGSEATYESGFVIDKFPISRPNLTFSTLTVSNMSPEDSSIYLCSAGQGRNSPLHFGNGTRLTVT.

The genes are TRBV19 and TRBJ1-2; 7 bases fit TRBD1. This CDR3 spans 18 amino acids. Germline V gene lookup returns CDR1 LNHDA and CDR2 SQIVND (reference sequence). V trimming: 5 bases; J trimming: 5 bases; junction bases outside the gene matches: 20. The CDR3 DNA is TGTGCCAGTAGTGCCTTGACATTAAGCTCCGGGACAGCTTATGGCTACACCTTC. Its protein product is CASSALTLSSGTAYGYTF.

V usage is TRBV9 and J usage is TRBJ2-1; D possibly corresponds to TRBD2 (6 bases). V shed 2 bases and J shed 0 bases, with 18 bases lying between them. This CDR3 comprises 18 residues. Per germline, CDR1 SGDLS and CDR2 YYNGEE. This CDR3 is CASSVRDSEYSSYNEQFF. CDR3 coding DNA: TGTGCCAGCAGCGTCCGGGACTCTGAGTATAGCTCCTACAATGAGCAGTTCTTC. The whole variable domain, filled in from reference TRBV9 and TRBJ2-1, reads DSGVTQTPKHLITATGQRVTLRCSPRSGDLSVYWYQQSLDQGLQFLIQYYNGEERAKGNILERFSAQQFPDLHSELNLSSLELGDSALYFCASSVRDSEYSSYNEQFFGPGTRLTVL.

This clone was counted a few times. The chain couples TRBV18 to TRBJ1-2, with TRBD1 identical over 9 bases. This CDR3 contains 16 residues. The V and J ends lost 4 bases and 8 bases, in that order; junction bases with no gene match: 14. Germline V gene data show CDR1 as KGHSH and CDR2 as LQKENI. CDR3 nucleotides: TGTGCCAGCTCACGCGCGACAGGGGGGGCGAGAAGAGGCTACACCTTC. It translates to CASSRATGGARRGYTF.

The rearrangement uses TRBV9 and TRBJ1-4; possibly TRBD1 for D (5 bases). V lost 1 base and J 8 bases, leaving 15 bases between the germline ends. The germline gives CDR1 SGDLS, CDR2 YYNGEE. The CDR3 covers 15 residues. The CDR3 region has the DNA TGTGCCAGCAGCGTAACGGGGACCGGTGGGGAAAAACTGTTTTTT. Encoded protein: CASSVTGTGGEKLFF.

The V gene is TRBV7-2, the J gene TRBJ1-1; a weak D match, TRBD1 (6 bases). The V end lost 5 bases, the J end lost 8 bases, and 12 bases lay between the germline ends. Germline loops: CDR1 SGHTA, CDR2 FQGNSA. CDR3 length: 12 residues. The CDR3 here is CASSQGWLEAFF. The CDR3 bases are TGTGCCAGCAGCCAGGGGTGGCTAGAAGCTTTCTTT.

The chain carries TRBV5-1 and TRBJ1-6, with D hard to call. This CDR3 has 13 amino acids. CDR1 and CDR2 (germline): SGHRS, YFSETQ. V lost 2 bases and J lost 8, with 8 bases in between. The CDR3 is CASSFVGHSPLHF. The DNA for the CDR3 is TGCGCCAGCAGCTTTGTAGGGCATTCACCCCTCCACTTT.

This clone has a single count. This chain uses TRBV27 with TRBJ2-3, with 8 bases matching TRBD1. The germline V gene encodes CDR1 MNHEY and CDR2 SMNVEV (reference sequence). V dropped 6 bases and J dropped 1; count of bases not matched to a gene: 6. This CDR3 spans 15 amino acids. CDR3 in DNA: TGTGCCAGCAGCTATGGACAGGGACGCACAGATACGCAGTATTTT. The encoded protein is CASSYGQGRTDTQYF.

V is TRBV2 and J is TRBJ1-2; D is possibly TRBD1 (5 bases). Germline V CDR1 and CDR2: SNHLY, FYNNEI. The length of the CDR3 is 14 residues. Trimming left V 7 bases short and J 3 bases short, with 15 bases between. CDR3 loop: CASKKIQDHYGYTF. The CDR3 DNA sequence: TGTGCCAGCAAGAAAATACAGGACCACTATGGCTACACCTTC. Supplemented by reference TRBV2 and TRBJ1-2, the full variable domain reads EPEVTQTPSHQVTQMGQEVILRCVPISNHLYFYWYRQILGQKVEFLVSFYNNEISEKSEIFDDQFSVERPDGSNFTLKIRSTKLEDSAMYFCASKKIQDHYGYTFGSGTRLTVV.

This chain joins TRBV9 and TRBJ2-1; tentative D call: TRBD1 (6 bases). Germline V gene sequence: CDR1 SGDLS, CDR2 YYNGEE. The CDR3 is 18 residues long. V dropped 0 bases and J dropped 2 bases, with 18 bases sitting between them. DNA of the CDR3: TGTGCCAGCAGCGTAGGTGCAGGGGCCGCGATACCCTACAATGAGCAGTTCTTC. This gives the protein CASSVGAGAAIPYNEQFF. Based on the CDR3 plus reference TRBV9 and TRBJ2-1, the full variable domain is DSGVTQTPKHLITATGQRVTLRCSPRSGDLSVYWYQQSLDQGLQFLIQYYNGEERAKGNILERFSAQQFPDLHSELNLSSLELGDSALYFCASSVGAGAAIPYNEQFFGPGTRLTVL.

The chain uses TRBV7-3 and TRBJ2-2, with D tentatively TRBD1 (6 bases). CDR1 is SGHTA, CDR2 FQGTGA, per germline. This CDR3 comprises 16 residues. The ends were cut back, 0 bases at V and 0 bases at J, with 8 bases in the middle. CDR3 protein: CASSLTGGANTGELFF. CDR3 coding DNA: TGTGCCAGCAGCTTAACAGGGGGAGCGAACACCGGGGAGCTGTTTTTT. Drawing the rest from reference TRBV7-3 and TRBJ2-2, the complete variable domain is GAGVSQTPSNKVTEKGKYVELRCDPISGHTALYWYRQSLGQGPEFLIYFQGTGAADDSGLPNDRFFAVRPEGSVSTLKIQRTERGDSAVYLCASSLTGGANTGELFFGEGSRLTVL.

The chain couples TRBV27 to TRBJ2-5; 15 nucleotides match TRBD2. Germline values: CDR1 MNHEY, CDR2 SMNVEV (reference sequence). After removal of 6 bases from V and 5 bases from J, the junction contained 7 bases not matched to a gene. The length of the CDR3 is 16 residues. The CDR3 sequence is CASSKGLAGGSETQYF. DNA for the CDR3: TGTGCCAGCAGCAAGGGACTAGCGGGGGGTAGTGAGACCCAGTACTTC.

The V gene is TRBV25-1, the J gene TRBJ1-5; D possibly corresponds to TRBD1 (5 bases). Germline assignment: CDR1 MGHDK and CDR2 SYGVNS. The V end lost 8 bases, the J end lost 0 bases, and 11 bases lay between the germline ends. The CDR3 length is 14 residues. The CDR3 DNA sequence: TGTGCCAGCGCGCTCAGGGATAGCAATCAGCCCCAGCATTTT. It codes for CASALRDSNQPQHF.

The rearrangement links TRBV10-1 to TRBJ2-7; 11 bases align to TRBD2. Trimming at V came to 8 bases and at J to 4 bases, leaving 4 bases not matched to a gene. CDR3 length equals 13 residues. Germline CDR1 and CDR2: WNHNN and SYGVQD (reference sequence). CDR3 region: CASQRLAGYEQYF. The CDR3 region has the DNA TGCGCCAGCCAAAGACTAGCGGGATACGAGCAGTACTTC.

The V and J genes are TRBV19 and TRBJ1-4; D gene uncertain. This CDR3 region has 15 residues. The germline gives CDR1 LNHDA, CDR2 SQIVND (reference sequence). V was cut by 2 bases and J by 8 bases, with 15 bases left in between. This CDR3 is CASSIRLPEVEKLFF. CDR3 in DNA: TGTGCCAGTAGTATACGGCTACCCGAGGTCGAAAAACTGTTTTTT.

The chain uses TRBV5-6 and TRBJ2-2; D gene uncertain. V lost 2 bases and J 7 bases, leaving 15 bases between the germline ends. This CDR3 has 15 residues. Germline values: CDR1 SGHDT, CDR2 YYEEEE. CDR3 DNA sequence: TGTGCCAGCAGCTTTATATCCCACGGTGTCGGGGAGCTGTTTTTT. Encoded protein: CASSFISHGVGELFF.

This clone was picked up a small number of times. The chain couples TRBV30 to TRBJ2-1; TRBD2 aligns across 10 bases. This CDR3 is 16 amino acids long. Looked up from germline, CDR1 is GTSNPN and CDR2 is SVGIG (reference sequence). Trimming took 4 bases from V and 6 from J; bases not matched to a gene: 12. CDR3 protein: CAWNLGLAGDGNEQFF. The CDR3 DNA follows: TGTGCCTGGAATTTAGGTCTAGCGGGAGACGGCAATGAGCAGTTCTTC.

The chain combines TRBV5-6 with TRBJ2-2, with 9 bases identical to TRBD1. The CDR3 has 15 residues. Germline trimming cut 4 bases from V and 6 bases from J; bases unmatched to any gene: 7. From germline, CDR1 is SGHDT and CDR2 YYEEEE. The CDR3 bases are TGTGCCAGCAGCCCGGGACAGGGAAGAGCCGGGGAGCTGTTTTTT. Amino acid sequence: CASSPGQGRAGELFF.

This clone was found a few times. This chain links TRBV5-5 with TRBJ1-5, with D maybe TRBD1 (6 bases). CDR3 length: 17 amino acids. V lost 1 base, J lost 1 base, and 15 bases lay in between. The germline gives CDR1 SGHKS, CDR2 YYEKEE (reference sequence). The CDR3 reads CASSLSGGLISNQPQHF. The CDR3 DNA sequence: TGTGCCAGCAGCTTGTCTGGGGGGCTAATAAGCAATCAGCCCCAGCATTTT.

CDR3 nucleotide sequence: TGTGCCAGCTCGCCAAGGGGAAGGAGGAACCAAGAGACCCAGTACTTC. This encodes CASSPRGRRNQETQYF. The rearrangement links TRBV18 to TRBJ2-5; perhaps D is TRBD1 or TRBD2 (5 bases each). Trimming took off 6 bases at V and 0 bases at J, with 17 bases between the two ends. The CDR3 has 16 amino acids. Germline assignment: CDR1 KGHSH and CDR2 LQKENI.

This clone occurred a few times. CDR3 nucleotide sequence: TGTGCCAGCAGCTTTAACATCCACTCTGGAAACACCATATATTTT. It is translated as CASSFNIHSGNTIYF. The chain is built from TRBV5-4 and TRBJ1-3; D ambiguous. V lost 2 bases and J 0 bases, leaving 9 bases between the germline ends. CDR3 length: 15 amino acids. Germline assignment: CDR1 SGHNT and CDR2 YYREEE (reference sequence).

This clone was seen just once. The chain has TRBV4-3 and TRBJ2-7, with D perhaps TRBD1 or TRBD2 (5 bases each). Trimming cost V 0 bases and J 4 bases, with 10 bases left between them. Germline-derived CDR1 and CDR2 are LGHNA and YSLEER. The length of the CDR3 is 14 residues. CDR3 in amino acids: CASSQDSWGYEQYF. The CDR3 DNA follows: TGCGCCAGCAGCCAAGATTCGTGGGGGTACGAGCAGTACTTC.

The chain uses TRBV7-9 and TRBJ1-2; tentative D call: TRBD1 (5 bases). Germline values: CDR1 SEHNR, CDR2 FQNEAQ (reference sequence). V dropped 5 bases and J dropped 7 bases, with 20 bases sitting between them. The CDR3 covers 15 residues. The CDR3 is CASSPGRTISFGYTF. In DNA form, the CDR3 reads TGTGCCAGCAGCCCCGGCAGGACAATTTCTTTTGGCTACACCTTC.